Below are 5 T cell receptor beta chains sequenced from a single sample in a study of post-analysis software for immune sequencing data. No antigen has been assigned to these receptors. Libraries were made from TCR beta cDNA, and they carried unique molecular identifiers. Via MiXCR, TCRdb re-called the PCR reads, giving one row per CDR3 protein. The sample records about 430,000 distinct CDR3 sequences, more than 30% being singletons. The study's findings and limits: Five or six TRBV segments were more frequent in patients than controls; TRBV5-6, TRBV5-1 and TRBV20-1 belonged to this group.

Sequencing input: blood. These receptor sequences come from a girl aged 2 to 10 with multiple sclerosis.

V usage is TRBV2 and J usage is TRBJ2-4; 7 nucleotides agree with TRBD2. CDR3 size: 15 residues. Losses at the gene ends were 10 bases for V and 0 bases for J; bases not matched to a gene: 9. Looked up from germline, CDR1 is SNHLY and CDR2 is FYNNEI. The CDR3 DNA reads TGTGCCAATACTCCGGGGGGACTAGCCAAAAACATTCAGTACTTC. Translation gives CANTPGGLAKNIQYF.

This clonotype was observed a few times. The genes are TRBV10-3 and TRBJ2-5; perhaps D is TRBD1 or TRBD2 (5 bases each). V was pared by 3 bases and J by 5 bases, with 16 bases between. This CDR3 comprises 15 residues. Per germline, CDR1 ENHRY and CDR2 SYGVKD. CDR3 sequence: CAISDSGTFSETQYF. The DNA of the CDR3 is TGTGCCATCAGTGACTCCGGGACCTTCTCGGAGACCCAGTACTTC.

J is TRBJ1-5 and V is TRBV4-1; weak D call: TRBD1 (6 bases). Trimming left V 4 bases short and J 6 bases short, with 13 bases between. The CDR3 extends over 14 amino acids. CDR1 and CDR2 from the germline V gene are MGHRA and YSYEKL. The CDR3 loop is CASSPTGPTQPQHF. In DNA form, the CDR3 reads TGCGCCAGCAGCCCTACAGGGCCCACTCAGCCCCAGCATTTT.

Only a few counts were recorded for this clonotype. The chain employs TRBV15 and TRBJ2-1; 9 bases are a match to TRBD1. Germline V gives CDR1 LNHNV, CDR2 YYDKDF (reference sequence). V lost 2 bases, J lost 10 bases, and 12 bases stayed unmatched. The CDR3 spans 16 residues. The CDR3 sequence: CATSRNGTGQGKEQFF. In DNA, the CDR3 is TGTGCCACCAGCAGAAACGGGACAGGGCAGGGCAAAGAGCAGTTCTTC.

This chain links TRBV4-2 with TRBJ2-3; D unclear. V lost 4 bases and J 2 bases, leaving 10 bases between the germline ends. Germline CDR1 is LGHNA and CDR2 is YNFKEQ. This CDR3 is 14 amino acids long. The chain's CDR3 is CASSPSLFTDTQYF. In DNA form, the CDR3 reads TGTGCCAGCAGCCCAAGTTTGTTCACAGATACGCAGTATTTT.